The source of this TCR delta chain is a study of Vδ1+ human thymocytes. This clone was seen only a few times. Its specificity is unknown. RNA was extracted from the cells and then reverse transcribed. CDR3 amplicons came from multiplex PCR with pooled V-gene forward and constant-region reverse primers. TCRdb redid clone calling on the multiplex PCR reads using CATT. The sample includes about 75,000 delta-chain clones, around 34% of them seen just once. The CDR3 runs to 21 residues. CDR1 and CDR2 from the germline V gene are TSWWSYY and QGS. Trimming at V came to 3 bases and at J to 2 bases, leaving 20 bases not matched to a gene. Notes on the study in general: Thymic TRG and TRD repertoires appeared highly polyclonal. Around 18% of thymic delta-chain sequences were Vdelta2, with few Vdelta3, unlike blood Vdelta1+ controls. Bulk repertoire data may be misinterpreted because of unexpected Vdelta2 sequences.

Input material: Vdelta1+ gamma-delta thymocytes from the thymus. Subset reported: FACS-sorted CD3+ TCRalphabeta- TCRVdelta1+ TCRVdelta2- thymocytes. The origin of this receptor is a boy under two years old who had congenital heart surgery. The chain is built from TRDV1 and TRDJ1; 11 nucleotides line up with TRDD3. CDR3 sequence (DNA): TGTGCTCTTGGGGAGCCCCTCTTCCTACTTGGGGTGGGGGATACGACCGATAAACTCATCTTT. This translates into CALGEPLFLLGVGDTTDKLIF.